The present TCR beta chain was sequenced within a study of identical twins. The study's findings and limits: In monozygotic twins, models underestimated the sharing of out-of-frame TCR alpha. Twins' surplus sharing was weaker for beta out-of-frame sequences.

TCRdb re-analysed the 5' RACE reads in MiXCR, keeping a single row per CDR3 protein. Here the sample spans fewer than 450,000 distinct CDR3 sequences, 8.5% to 10% being singletons. This clonotype was seen ten or more times. Its antigen is still unknown. This TCR came from a woman between 50 and 59 years old in good health. Sequences were obtained from naive T cells sorted from blood.

The DNA of the CDR3 is TGTGCCAGCACCCTCTCCGATACGCAGTATTTT. Translated, it gives CASTLSDTQYF. The chain is built from TRBV5-5 and TRBJ2-3; no reliable D call. The germline V and J ends were trimmed by 6 bases and 6 bases, with 8 bases remaining between them. The CDR3 sequence is 11 residues long. Germline CDR1 reads SGHKS; CDR2 reads YYEKEE (reference sequence).